The next 26 T cell receptor beta chains were all read from a single sample in a study of blood T cells in healthy people across ages. Using a J-beta primer mix together with a sample-barcoded 5' primer, a second PCR was run for about 7 to 12 cycles. TCRdb redid the calling of the 5' RACE reads with MiXCR, one entry per CDR3 protein. The table shows 750,000 to 950,000 distinct CDR3 sequences, with approximately 55% occurring only once. The sequencing input was blood. Every receptor here comes from a man aged 80 or over in good health.

This clonotype was seen a few times. This rearrangement joins TRBV6-2 or TRBV6-3 to TRBJ1-2; D is possibly TRBD1 (6 bases). V dropped 6 bases and J dropped 4 bases, with 15 bases sitting between them. This CDR3 is built from 14 residues. Germline loops: CDR1 MNHEY, CDR2 SVGEGT. The CDR3, as DNA: TGTGCCAGCAGCTCCCCAGGGACAAGCTATGGCTACACCTTC. It codes for CASSSPGTSYGYTF.

This chain uses TRBV21-1 with TRBJ2-7; no check of the table's D call, TRBD1, against the DNA was made. TRBV21-1 counts as a pseudogene. The CDR3 extends over 11 amino acids. The DNA for the CDR3 is TGTACGGGACAGGGGGCATACGAGCAGTACTTC. Translated, it gives CTGQGAYEQYF.

The chain combines TRBV7-2 with TRBJ1-2; no clear D. There are 14 residues in the CDR3. CDR1 and CDR2 (germline): SGHTA, FQGNSA. V was cut by 4 bases and J by 4 bases, with 13 bases left in between. The CDR3 nucleotides read TGTGCCAGCAGCTCTGTAGGAGGGTTCTATGGCTACACCTTC. It encodes CASSSVGGFYGYTF.

The gene calls are TRBV20-1 and TRBJ2-1; 13 bases are a match to TRBD2. J gave up 8 bases and V 0 bases, and 10 bases lay outside the gene matches. Germline CDR1 and CDR2: DFQATT and SNEGSKA (reference sequence). This CDR3 comprises 17 residues. The CDR3 sequence: CSAREPTSGRGSYEQFF. The CDR3 bases are TGCAGTGCTAGAGAGCCCACTAGCGGGAGGGGCTCGTATGAGCAGTTCTTC.

V usage is TRBV27 and J usage is TRBJ2-1; the D gene could be TRBD1 or TRBD2 (5 bases each). This CDR3 has 15 residues. V lost 5 bases to trimming and J lost 2 bases, with 13 bases between them. Germline values: CDR1 MNHEY, CDR2 SMNVEV (reference sequence). The CDR3 sequence: CASSLRDRAYNEQFF. The CDR3 nucleotides read TGTGCCAGCAGTCTCCGGGACCGGGCCTACAATGAGCAGTTCTTC.

The chain employs TRBV21-1 and TRBJ2-4; TRBD2 reflects the table's D call only, with no check against the DNA. Near its end, the DNA agrees better with TRBJ2-7, so the J call may be wrong. TRBV21-1 is a recognized pseudogene. The CDR3 loop spans 15 amino acids. The CDR3 protein is CASSKEPSPDYEQYF. The CDR3, as DNA: TGTGCCAGCAGCAAAGAGCCTAGCCCCGATTACGAGCAGTACTTC.

The chain uses TRBV27 and TRBJ1-5; tentative D call: TRBD1 (6 bases). Germline-derived CDR1 and CDR2 are MNHEY and SMNVEV (reference sequence). The CDR3 extends over 16 amino acids. V lost 5 bases to trimming and J lost 4 bases, with 18 bases between them. The CDR3 nucleotides are TGTGCCAGCAGTCCCGCGGGGCAGGGGTGGAATCAGCCCCAGCATTTT. Amino acids: CASSPAGQGWNQPQHF.

V is TRBV25-1 and J is TRBJ1-1, with D maybe TRBD1 (5 bases). V was shortened by 6 bases and J by 3 bases, with 14 bases between the two germline ends. The CDR3 has 14 residues. Germline V lookup: CDR1 MGHDK, CDR2 SYGVNS. CDR3 sequence: CASSAPGGDTEAFF. The CDR3 DNA sequence: TGTGCCAGCAGCGCCCCGGGGGGGGACACTGAAGCTTTCTTT.

This clonotype was detected once. This chain links TRBV9 with TRBJ2-2, with TRBD2 matching 8 bases. The length of the CDR3 is 17 residues. CDR1 is SGDLS, CDR2 YYNGEE, per germline. With V trimmed by 8 bases and J by 4 bases, 16 bases remained unmatched. CDR3 DNA sequence: TGTGCCAGTAGCCCCCATCCGGGGGGGAGCAGCACCGGGGAGCTGTTTTTT. This translates into CASSPHPGGSSTGELFF.

Note on this clonotype: The junction departs from germline at one end; a sequencing error may be responsible. The V call is TRBV5-1, the J call TRBJ1-3; no clear D gene. The CDR3 runs 13 residues. The V gene's germline CDR1 is SGHRS and CDR2 YFSETQ. CDR3 DNA sequence: TGCACCAGCAGCTTTGTTGGAGGTAACACCATATATTTT. Amino acid sequence: CTSSFVGGNTIYF.

This clonotype was seen more than once but under ten times. This chain joins TRBV29-1 and TRBJ1-1, with TRBD1 identical over 8 bases. The CDR3 is made up of 14 amino acids. Unmatched junction bases numbered 8, after V lost 7 bases and J lost 1 base. Germline CDR1 SQVTM, CDR2 ANQGSEA. The CDR3 is CSAERTGRNTEAFF. In nucleotides, the CDR3 is TGCAGCGCCGAGCGGACAGGGAGGAACACTGAAGCTTTCTTT.

The chain employs TRBV20-1 and TRBJ2-7; TRBD1 is a possible D gene (6 bases). The CDR3 contains 13 residues. Germline V gives CDR1 DFQATT, CDR2 SNEGSKA (reference sequence). The ends were cut back, 0 bases at V and 2 bases at J, with 8 bases in the middle. The CDR3 loop is CSARDGQTYEQYF. The CDR3 coding sequence is TGCAGTGCTAGAGATGGACAGACCTACGAGCAGTACTTC.

This clonotype has just a few counts. The chain joins TRBV27 to TRBJ2-7; unclear D gene. The CDR3 length is 15 residues. Per the germline V gene, CDR1 is MNHEY and CDR2 is SMNVEV (reference sequence). The V gene lost 9 bases and the J gene lost 2 bases, with 20 bases spanning the gap. CDR3 loop: CASPLGLGGPYEQYF. CDR3 nucleotides: TGTGCCAGTCCCCTGGGGTTAGGTGGCCCCTACGAGCAGTACTTC.

About this clonotype itself: The germline gene is not matched at one end of the junction; a read error may be the cause. The rearrangement links TRBV5-1 to TRBJ1-5, with D unresolved. In germline, CDR1 is SGHRS, CDR2 YFSETQ. The CDR3 is made up of 13 amino acids. CDR3 protein: CASTLTPGQPQHF. Here the CDR3 DNA reads TGCGCCAGCACCTTGACTCCGGGTCAGCCCCAGCATTTT. The variable domain in full, with the rest retrieved from reference TRBV5-1 and TRBJ1-5, is KAGVTQTPRYLIKTRGQQVTLSCSPISGHRSVSWYQQTPGQGLQFLFEYFSETQRNKGNFPGRFSGRQFSNSRSEMNVSTLELGDSALYLCASTLTPGQPQHFGDGTRLSIL.

V usage is TRBV6-1 and J usage is TRBJ2-7; D might be TRBD1 or TRBD2, each matching 5 bases. This CDR3 has 15 amino acids. Trimming removed 3 bases from V and 2 bases from J, with 14 bases in between. The germline CDR1 and CDR2 sequences are MNHNS and SASEGT. This chain's CDR3 is CASSDRETAAYEQYF. The CDR3 coding sequence is TGTGCCAGCAGTGACAGGGAGACAGCCGCCTACGAGCAGTACTTC.

The chain links TRBV20-1 to TRBJ1-2; D perhaps matches TRBD1 (6 bases). This CDR3 region has 15 residues. Deletions cut 4 bases from V and 3 bases from J, with 18 bases between. Germline CDR1 reads DFQATT; CDR2 reads SNEGSKA (reference sequence). CDR3 sequence: CSAKGVQGGDYGYTF. CDR3 nucleotides: TGCAGTGCTAAGGGGGTGCAGGGTGGGGACTATGGCTACACCTTC.

This chain connects TRBV11-3 to TRBJ2-1, with D perhaps matching TRBD1 (7 bases). V lost 5 bases and J 6 bases, leaving 17 bases between the germline ends. The CDR3 contains 15 residues. Germline V gives CDR1 SGHNT, CDR2 YENEEA. The CDR3 coding sequence is TGTGCCAGCAGCGCCCGGGACAGAGCGGGCAATGAGCAGTTCTTC. Its translation: CASSARDRAGNEQFF. Based on the CDR3 plus reference TRBV11-3 and TRBJ2-1, the full variable domain is EAGVVQSPRYKIIEKKQPVAFWCNPISGHNTLYWYLQNLGQGPELLIRYENEEAVDDSQLPKDRFSAERLKGVDSTLKIQPAELGDSAVYLCASSARDRAGNEQFFGPGTRLTVL.

V is TRBV7-2 and J is TRBJ2-7; D is possibly TRBD2 (7 bases). Per the germline V gene, CDR1 is SGHTA and CDR2 is FQGNSA. V was trimmed by 1 base and J by 4 bases, leaving 14 bases between them. The CDR3 length is 15 residues. CDR3 residues: CASSLEGGSHYEQYF. CDR3 coding DNA: TGTGCCAGCAGCTTAGAGGGGGGGTCACATTACGAGCAGTACTTC. Supplemented by reference TRBV7-2 and TRBJ2-7, the full variable domain reads GAGVSQSPSNKVTEKGKDVELRCDPISGHTALYWYRQSLGQGLEFLIYFQGNSAPDKSGLPSDRFSAERTGGSVSTLTIQRTQQEDSAVYLCASSLEGGSHYEQYFGPGTRLTVT.

The J gene is TRBJ2-1, the V gene TRBV5-1, with 9 positions matching TRBD1. Germline CDR1 SGHRS, CDR2 YFSETQ. J was trimmed by 6 bases and V by 0 bases; bases with no gene match: 4. The CDR3 covers 15 residues. In DNA form, the CDR3 reads TGCGCCAGCAGCTTGGTGGGACAGGGCGGCAATGAGCAGTTCTTC. This sequence encodes CASSLVGQGGNEQFF.

This clonotype was observed once. The V call is TRBV2, the J call TRBJ1-2, with a weak D call TRBD1 (6 bases). The germline V gene encodes CDR1 SNHLY and CDR2 FYNNEI. The V end lost 6 bases, the J end lost 4 bases, and 15 bases lay between the germline ends. This CDR3 spans 14 amino acids. CDR3 amino acids: CASRMDSGSYGYTF. CDR3 in DNA: TGTGCCAGCAGGATGGACAGTGGAAGCTATGGCTACACCTTC. The variable domain in full, completed from reference TRBV2 and TRBJ1-2, reads EPEVTQTPSHQVTQMGQEVILRCVPISNHLYFYWYRQILGQKVEFLVSFYNNEISEKSEIFDDQFSVERPDGSNFTLKIRSTKLEDSAMYFCASRMDSGSYGYTFGSGTRLTVV.

The V and J genes are TRBV28 and TRBJ2-3; the D gene could be TRBD1 or TRBD2 (6 bases each). The V gene lost 10 bases and the J gene lost 14 bases, with 22 bases spanning the gap. Germline loops: CDR1 MDHEN, CDR2 SYDVKM. This CDR3 is 12 amino acids long. This CDR3 is CATNREDRDAYF. The CDR3 DNA sequence: TGTGCCACAAACAGGGAGGACAGAGACGCGTATTTT.

The V and J genes are TRBV7-2 and TRBJ2-1, with 9 nucleotides matching TRBD1. With V trimmed by 2 bases and J by 7 bases, 9 bases remained unmatched. The CDR3 runs 16 residues. The germline V gene has CDR1 SGHTA and CDR2 FQGNSA. CDR3 in amino acids: CASSLNTGTGRNEQFF. CDR3 nucleotides: TGTGCCAGCAGCTTAAATACCGGGACAGGGAGGAATGAGCAGTTCTTC.

The V gene is TRBV7-2, the J gene TRBJ2-6; TRBD2 is a possible D gene (7 bases). Trimming left V 11 bases short and J 0 bases short, with 20 bases between. This CDR3 is built from 17 residues. In germline, CDR1 is SGHTA, CDR2 FQGNSA. The CDR3 sequence is CAGQHQWGGSGANVLTF. Here the CDR3 DNA reads TGTGCCGGACAGCACCAGTGGGGGGGCTCTGGGGCCAACGTCCTGACTTTC.

Note on this clonotype: Mismatch with germline at one junction end may stem from a read error. The CDR3 here is CAITRDISNKQFF. The CDR3 DNA reads as TGTGCCATCACCCGGGACATTAGCAATAAGCAGTTCTTC. The rearrangement joins TRBV10-3 to TRBJ2-1, with D possibly matching TRBD1 (6 bases). The CDR3 is made up of 13 amino acids. The germline V gene has CDR1 ENHRY and CDR2 SYGVKD.

CDR3 region: CASSFTGTSGGYEQYF. Written as DNA, the CDR3 is TGTGCCAGCAGTTTTACCGGGACTAGCGGAGGCTACGAGCAGTACTTC. The genes are TRBV27 and TRBJ2-7; 11 nucleotides agree with TRBD2. The length of the CDR3 is 16 residues. V shed 3 bases, J shed 3 bases, and the junction held 7 bases outside the gene matches. Germline CDR1 and CDR2: MNHEY and SMNVEV (reference sequence).

The V gene is TRBV7-2, the J gene TRBJ2-7, with D maybe TRBD1 (7 bases). The CDR3 is 15 residues long. Germline loops: CDR1 SGHTA, CDR2 FQGNSA. The V and J ends lost 1 base and 3 bases respectively, with 13 bases between them. Here the CDR3 reads CASSLGRGTVYEQYF. Written as DNA, the CDR3 is TGTGCCAGCAGCTTAGGACGCGGGACAGTCTACGAGCAGTACTTC.